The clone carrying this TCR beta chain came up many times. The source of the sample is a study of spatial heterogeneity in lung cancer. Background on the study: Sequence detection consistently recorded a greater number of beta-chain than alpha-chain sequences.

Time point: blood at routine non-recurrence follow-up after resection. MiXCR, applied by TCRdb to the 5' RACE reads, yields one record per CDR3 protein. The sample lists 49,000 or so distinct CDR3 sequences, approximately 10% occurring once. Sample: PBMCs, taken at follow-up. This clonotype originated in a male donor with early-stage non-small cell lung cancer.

The CDR3 DNA follows: TGCGCCAGCAGCCACACCCGACTAGTCGGCGAGCAGTACTTC. Translation: CASSHTRLVGEQYF. This sequence joins TRBV4-1 and TRBJ2-7; D perhaps matches TRBD2 (6 bases). V lost 3 bases and J 6 bases, leaving 15 bases between the germline ends. Per germline, CDR1 MGHRA and CDR2 YSYEKL. The CDR3 runs 14 residues.